The sample holds many counts of the clone carrying this T cell receptor (beta chain). These data come from a study of Graves' ophthalmopathy and Graves' hyperthyroidism. Germline-derived CDR1 and CDR2 are DFQATT and SNEGSKA (reference sequence). V was clipped by 3 bases and J by 6 bases; unmatched bases: 10. CDR3 length equals 15 residues. Other autoimmune diseases, uncontrolled infections, pregnancy or lactation ruled patients out of participation. RNA served as the template for amplifying TCR beta CDR3 regions. Following a first-round RT-PCR that used HTBI primers, a second-round multiplex PCR was carried out. One entry per CDR3 protein, called by TCRdb with MiXCR from the multiplex PCR reads. The sample records just over 400,000 distinct CDR3 sequences, approximately 21% being singletons.

This chain joins TRBV20-1 and TRBJ2-1, with TRBD2 matching 8 bases. The TCR comes from a woman younger than 30 with stable Graves' hyperthyroidism. Sequenced: peripheral blood. The CDR3: CSARRTGGGVNEQFF. CDR3 nucleotides: TGCAGTGCTAGGCGTACGGGGGGGGGCGTCAATGAGCAGTTCTTC.